The following is a T cell receptor beta chain sequence with its context. Authors' analysis steps: Estimation of nucleated cell counts was performed using reference gene primer amplification. Some clones are missing from TCRdb's copy, which holds only in-frame ones; the method was immunoSEQ multiplex PCR. That table furnishes V, J and clone size, whereas the DNA furnished D and trimming. The sample lists 350,000 to 400,000 clones; approximately 90% were seen once. CDR1 and CDR2 (germline): SQVTM, ANQGSEA. This CDR3 has 13 residues. The V segment lost 5 bases and the J segment 6 bases; nucleotides outside the gene matches: 4. All enrollees were roughly 18 to 95 years old and from approximately 25 US areas. People in the exposed group encountered a COVID-19 case within 2 weeks before entering the study. This specimen belongs to a study of blood T cell repertoires in COVID-19. About the study: Italy, Spain and the United States were the sources of the convalescent and acute COVID-19 samples.

Specimen: PBMCs or T cells enriched from blood (not recorded which). The rearrangement uses TRBV29-1 and TRBJ2-2, with 9 bases that match TRBD1. The receptor comes from a woman aged 40 to 55 who had been exposed to COVID-19. The CDR3 loop reads CSVWGQGAGELFF. The CDR3 nucleotides are TGCAGCGTTTGGGGACAGGGCGCCGGGGAGCTGTTTTTT.